This T cell receptor beta chain was obtained from a study of cytomegalovirus exposure and HLA in healthy donors. Notes on the study in general: Based on reports, TCR beta sequences accurately predicted HLA-A and HLA-B alleles for most subjects.

This clone came up a few times. What it recognizes is unknown. The PCR employed 60 Vbeta primers together with 13 Jbeta primers. Profiled with immunoSEQ multiplex PCR; TCRdb holds only in-frame clones, not every one. Among some 190,000 clones listed, 9.5% were seen once. CDR1 is MGHRA, CDR2 YSYEKL, per germline. V lost 5 bases and J 1 base, leaving 15 bases between the germline ends. This CDR3 comprises 16 residues. Input material: PBMCs. The TCR was taken from a woman aged 25 to 45 in good health and CMV-seropositive. This rearrangement joins TRBV4-1 to TRBJ2-4; possibly TRBD1 for D (5 bases). The CDR3 nucleotides are TGCGCCAGCAGCGCACAAACAGGTCTGGCCAAAAACATTCAGTACTTC. It is translated as CASSAQTGLAKNIQYF.